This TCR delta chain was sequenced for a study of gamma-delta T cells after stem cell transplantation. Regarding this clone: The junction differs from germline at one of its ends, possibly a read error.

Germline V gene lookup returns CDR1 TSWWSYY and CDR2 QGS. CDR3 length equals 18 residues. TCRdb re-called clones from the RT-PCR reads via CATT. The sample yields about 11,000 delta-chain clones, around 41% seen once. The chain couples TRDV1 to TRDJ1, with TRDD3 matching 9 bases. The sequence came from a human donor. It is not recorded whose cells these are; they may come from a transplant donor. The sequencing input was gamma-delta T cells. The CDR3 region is CARGEAGTGGIPTDKLIF. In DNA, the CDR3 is TGTGCTCGTGGGGAAGCGGGGACGGGGGGGATACCCACCGATAAACTCATCTTT.